The clone carrying this T cell receptor (beta chain) showed up just a few times. Its target is unknown. TCRdb re-analysed the reads in MiXCR, keeping a single row per CDR3 protein. The data contain a few hundred thousand distinct CDR3 sequences, almost 30% of them seen just once; the ten biggest clones take up roughly 20%. The CDR3 loop spans 19 amino acids. Germline CDR1 and CDR2: MNHNY and SVGAGI (reference sequence). The V gene lost 5 bases and the J gene lost 4 bases, with 28 bases spanning the gap. The sample is drawn from a study of T cell repertoires in cytomegalovirus infection. V gene TRBV6-6 combines with J gene TRBJ2-3; possibly TRBD2 for D (6 bases). The sequence was collected from a human donor in good health (CMV status not recorded). Some clones in this sample may be carry-over from other donors' samples. Source: cultured PBMCs, taken from culture after CMV antigen stimulation. The CDR3 nucleotides are TGTGCCAGCAGTGATTCCCGGGACTCAGTATCCAATCCGGCAGATACGCAGTATTTT. Its translation: CASSDSRDSVSNPADTQYF.